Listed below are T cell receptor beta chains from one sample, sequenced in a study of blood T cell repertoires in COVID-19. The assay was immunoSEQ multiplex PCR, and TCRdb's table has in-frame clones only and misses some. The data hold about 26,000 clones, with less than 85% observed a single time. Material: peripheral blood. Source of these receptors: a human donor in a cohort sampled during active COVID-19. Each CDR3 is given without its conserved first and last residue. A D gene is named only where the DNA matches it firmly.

ASSQVPETQY	TRBV14	TRBJ2-5	NA
ASRFWTSPTYEQY	TRBV6-5	TRBJ2-7	TRBD2
ASSDTHGTGQVYGYT	TRBV19	TRBJ1-2	TRBD1
ASSLAGLAQYSSYEQY	TRBV7-2	TRBJ2-7	TRBD2
ASSFLDGGITF	TRBV27	TRBJ1-1	NA
ASSELWVSGHPEAF	TRBV6-1	TRBJ1-1	NA
ASNFRGQASPGEQF	TRBV3-1/TRBV3-2	TRBJ2-1	TRBD1
ASSTDRDVEAF	TRBV11-2	TRBJ1-1	TRBD1
ASSYGLLRGAEETQY	TRBV6-2/TRBV6-3	TRBJ2-5	TRBD2
ASSLVGYNTDTQY	TRBV5-6	TRBJ2-3	NA
ASSSRAGAQETQY	TRBV7-2	TRBJ2-5	TRBD2
ASLGQDIPNYGYT	TRBV25-1	TRBJ1-2	TRBD1
ASSPGQGNQPQH	TRBV7-2	TRBJ1-5	TRBD1
ASSFEDGQPQH	TRBV28	TRBJ1-5	NA
ASSPGQGNYGYT	TRBV7-8	TRBJ1-2	TRBD1
AWSGVGRLEAF	TRBV30	TRBJ1-1	NA
ASSLVHPGEQY	TRBV5-6	TRBJ2-7	NA
ASAPDISSNQPQH	TRBV12-5	TRBJ1-5	NA
ASSPGLAAVSYNEQF	TRBV18	TRBJ2-1	TRBD2
ASSSGQMNTEAF	TRBV27	TRBJ1-1	TRBD1
ASSVASRGHTGELF	TRBV9	TRBJ2-2	TRBD1
ARTTDTQY	TRBV5-3	TRBJ2-3	NA
SARDLETQY	TRBV20-1	TRBJ2-5	NA
ASRTGGTEAF	TRBV30	TRBJ1-1	TRBD1
ASSITGGLTEAF	TRBV19	TRBJ1-1	TRBD1
ASSYQGRENQPQH	TRBV6-6	TRBJ1-5	NA
ASSSQRTVTYEQY	TRBV6-2/TRBV6-3	TRBJ2-7	NA
ASSHRDREGYEQY	TRBV5-4	TRBJ2-7	TRBD1
ASSGDAGVGQPQH	TRBV9	TRBJ1-5	NA
ASSLDSGGREIYEQY	TRBV7-6	TRBJ2-7	TRBD2
ASSPSEISRDTKSGYT	TRBV18	TRBJ1-2	NA